This is a list of T cell receptor beta chains from one sample in a study of PD-1 blockade in classical Hodgkin lymphoma. Generated by immunoSEQ multiplex PCR, the TCRdb table keeps only in-frame clones and is missing some. The sample carries tens of thousands of clones, around 68% recorded once. The specimen comprised peripheral blood mononuclear cells (PBMCs), sampled before the second cycle of nivolumab. Every receptor here comes from a human donor with classical Hodgkin lymphoma. Each CDR3 is given with its conserved first and last residue. Fields, in order: clone size, V gene, J gene, D gene, CDR3 DNA, CDR3 protein. A D gene is named only where the DNA matches it firmly. Clone size is shown for a subset of rows, as once, few, many or a class of expanded clone.

clone size: .
V gene: TRBV4-1
J gene: TRBJ1-1
D gene: .
CDR3 DNA: TGTGCCAGCAGCCCTGGGGGCATCTCTGAAGCTTTCTTT
CDR3 protein: CASSPGGISEAFF

clone size: .
V gene: TRBV2
J gene: TRBJ2-5
D gene: .
CDR3 DNA: TGTGCCAGCATCTTGGGACCTATCCAAGAGACCCAGTACTTC
CDR3 protein: CASILGPIQETQYF

clone size: .
V gene: TRBV5-1
J gene: TRBJ2-2
D gene: .
CDR3 DNA: TGCGCCAGCAGTATAAAGAACACCGGGGAGCTGTTTTTT
CDR3 protein: CASSIKNTGELFF

clone size: .
V gene: TRBV5-6
J gene: TRBJ2-3
D gene: .
CDR3 DNA: TGTGCCAGCAGCTTAGGGGGGGCCACAGATACGCAGTATTTT
CDR3 protein: CASSLGGATDTQYF

clone size: once
V gene: TRBV19
J gene: TRBJ1-5
D gene: .
CDR3 DNA: TGTGCCAGTACAACGGACAGAATTAATCAGCCCCAGCATTTT
CDR3 protein: CASTTDRINQPQHF

clone size: .
V gene: TRBV6-6
J gene: TRBJ1-5
D gene: .
CDR3 DNA: TGTGCCAGCATAAAGGGGCAGCGCCTTGGCAATCAGCCCCAGCATTTT
CDR3 protein: CASIKGQRLGNQPQHF

clone size: .
V gene: TRBV27
J gene: TRBJ1-6
D gene: .
CDR3 DNA: TGTGCCAGCAGTTTCAAGGGCGGGAATTCACCCCTCCACTTT
CDR3 protein: CASSFKGGNSPLHF

clone size: .
V gene: TRBV15
J gene: TRBJ1-4
D gene: .
CDR3 DNA: TGTGCCACCAGCGGGGCCCGGGGGTACGAAAAACTGTTTTTT
CDR3 protein: CATSGARGYEKLFF

clone size: .
V gene: TRBV19
J gene: TRBJ1-2
D gene: .
CDR3 DNA: TGTGCCAGTAGTACCTCTCCGGGCCTCGGGCATTATGGCTACACCTTC
CDR3 protein: CASSTSPGLGHYGYTF

clone size: .
V gene: TRBV7-8
J gene: TRBJ1-5
D gene: .
CDR3 DNA: TGTGCCAGCAGCGAGAGGCAGGGTAGGGAGCCCCAGCATTTT
CDR3 protein: CASSERQGREPQHF